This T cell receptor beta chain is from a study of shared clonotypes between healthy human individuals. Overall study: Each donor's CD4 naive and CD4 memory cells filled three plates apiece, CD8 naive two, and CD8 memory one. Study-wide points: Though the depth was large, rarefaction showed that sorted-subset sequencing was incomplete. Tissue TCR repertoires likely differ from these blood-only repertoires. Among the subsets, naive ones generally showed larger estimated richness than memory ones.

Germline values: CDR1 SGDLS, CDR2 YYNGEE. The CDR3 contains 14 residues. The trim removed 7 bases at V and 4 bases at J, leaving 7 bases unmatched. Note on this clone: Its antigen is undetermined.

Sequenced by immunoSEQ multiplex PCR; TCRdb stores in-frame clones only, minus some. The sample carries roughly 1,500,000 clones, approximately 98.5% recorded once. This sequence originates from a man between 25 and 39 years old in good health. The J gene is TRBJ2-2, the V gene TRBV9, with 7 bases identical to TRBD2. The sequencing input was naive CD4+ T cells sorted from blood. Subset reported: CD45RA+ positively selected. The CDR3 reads CASSAGAVTGELFF. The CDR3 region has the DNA TGTGCCAGCTCGGCGGGAGCGGTCACCGGGGAGCTGTTTTTT. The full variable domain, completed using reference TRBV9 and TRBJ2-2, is DSGVTQTPKHLITATGQRVTLRCSPRSGDLSVYWYQQSLDQGLQFLIQYYNGEERAKGNILERFSAQQFPDLHSELNLSSLELGDSALYFCASSAGAVTGELFFGEGSRLTVL.